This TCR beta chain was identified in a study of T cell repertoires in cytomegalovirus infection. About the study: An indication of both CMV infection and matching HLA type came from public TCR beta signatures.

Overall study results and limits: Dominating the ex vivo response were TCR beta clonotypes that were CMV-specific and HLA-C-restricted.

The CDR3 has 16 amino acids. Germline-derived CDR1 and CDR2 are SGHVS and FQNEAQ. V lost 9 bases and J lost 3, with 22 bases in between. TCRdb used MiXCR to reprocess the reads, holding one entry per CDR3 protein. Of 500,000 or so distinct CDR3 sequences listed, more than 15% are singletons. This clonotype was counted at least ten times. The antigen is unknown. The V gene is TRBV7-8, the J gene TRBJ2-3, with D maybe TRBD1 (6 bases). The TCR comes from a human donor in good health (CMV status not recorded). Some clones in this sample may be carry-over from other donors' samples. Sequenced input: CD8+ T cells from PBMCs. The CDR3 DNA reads TGTGCCAGTCGTACGACAGGCCCTTATCAAACAGATACGCAGTATTTT. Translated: CASRTTGPYQTDTQYF.